This is a list of T cell receptor beta chains from one sample in a study of shared clonotypes between healthy human individuals. Produced via immunoSEQ multiplex PCR; TCRdb's table is partial and in-frame only. The data contain about 2,200,000 clones, roughly 91% of them singletons. Sequences were obtained from naive CD8+ T cells from PBMCs. The receptors here all came from a man between 18 and 29 years old in good health. Some clones in this sample may be carry-over from other donors' samples. CDR3s include the opening cysteine and the closing phenylalanine or tryptophan. A D gene is named only where the DNA matches it firmly. The listing skips clone size in some rows; elsewhere it reads once, few, many or a size class.

clone_size: -
j_call: TRBJ1-3
d_call: TRBD1
v_call: TRBV4-3
cdr3_aa: CASSHGQGDLMSSGNTIYF
cdr3_nt: TGCGCCAGCAGCCACGGACAGGGCGATCTAATGAGCTCTGGAAACACCATATATTTT

clone_size: -
j_call: TRBJ2-3
d_call: TRBD2
v_call: TRBV30
cdr3_aa: CAWTSGRVTDTQYF
cdr3_nt: TGTGCCTGGACTAGCGGGAGGGTCACAGATACGCAGTATTTT

clone_size: -
j_call: TRBJ2-4
d_call: -
v_call: TRBV6-5
cdr3_aa: CASSYSRGPGRNIQYF
cdr3_nt: TGTGCCAGCAGTTACTCAAGGGGGCCCGGGAGGAACATTCAGTACTTC

clone_size: -
j_call: TRBJ1-1
d_call: -
v_call: TRBV11-3
cdr3_aa: CASSLDRGTEAFF
cdr3_nt: TGTGCCAGCAGCTTAGACCGAGGCACTGAAGCTTTCTTT

clone_size: -
j_call: TRBJ1-5
d_call: -
v_call: TRBV7-9
cdr3_aa: CASSSPIDSPGGPQHF
cdr3_nt: TGTGCCAGCAGCTCTCCCATAGACTCCCCTGGGGGGCCCCAGCATTTT

clone_size: -
j_call: TRBJ1-2
d_call: TRBD1
v_call: TRBV27
cdr3_aa: CASRGTGTGLYGYTF
cdr3_nt: TGTGCCAGCAGGGGAACCGGGACAGGGCTCTATGGCTACACCTTC

clone_size: -
j_call: TRBJ2-7
d_call: -
v_call: TRBV19
cdr3_aa: CASSILDIPDEQYF
cdr3_nt: TGTGCCAGTAGTATACTGGACATACCAGACGAGCAGTACTTC

clone_size: -
j_call: TRBJ2-7
d_call: -
v_call: TRBV12-2
cdr3_aa: CASRLIYGLAGGPERSYEQYF
cdr3_nt: TGTGCAAGTCGCTTAATATATGGACTAGCGGGAGGCCCGGAAAGGTCCTACGAGCAGTACTTC

clone_size: -
j_call: TRBJ2-2
d_call: -
v_call: TRBV7-3
cdr3_aa: CASSFNTGELFF
cdr3_nt: TGTGCCAGCAGTTTTAACACCGGGGAGCTGTTTTTT

clone_size: -
j_call: TRBJ2-5
d_call: -
v_call: TRBV6-6
cdr3_aa: CASSKLEVPIQETQYF
cdr3_nt: TGTGCCAGCAGTAAACTTGAGGTCCCCATCCAAGAGACCCAGTACTTC

clone_size: -
j_call: TRBJ2-2
d_call: -
v_call: TRBV27
cdr3_aa: CASSPIENTGELFF
cdr3_nt: TGTGCCAGCAGCCCTATAGAGAACACCGGGGAGCTGTTTTTT

clone_size: -
j_call: TRBJ2-3
d_call: -
v_call: TRBV11-1
cdr3_aa: CASSSGAGGTDTQYF
cdr3_nt: TGTGCCAGCAGCTCGGGAGCGGGCGGCACAGATACGCAGTATTTT

clone_size: -
j_call: TRBJ2-1
d_call: -
v_call: TRBV28
cdr3_aa: CASSLGSMGGDEQFF
cdr3_nt: TGTGCCAGCAGTTTGGGGTCAATGGGCGGCGATGAGCAGTTCTTC

clone_size: -
j_call: TRBJ1-1
d_call: -
v_call: TRBV6-1
cdr3_aa: CASSYLDGYTEAFF
cdr3_nt: TGTGCCAGCAGTTATCTTGACGGCTACACTGAAGCTTTCTTT

clone_size: -
j_call: TRBJ1-5
d_call: -
v_call: TRBV7-2
cdr3_aa: CASSFSLGIGNQPQHF
cdr3_nt: TGTGCCAGCAGCTTCTCCCTTGGAATAGGCAATCAGCCCCAGCATTTT

clone_size: -
j_call: TRBJ1-2
d_call: -
v_call: TRBV7-9
cdr3_aa: CASSQPRVGGENYGYTF
cdr3_nt: TGTGCCAGCAGCCAACCCCGGGTTGGGGGGGAGAACTATGGCTACACCTTC

clone_size: -
j_call: TRBJ2-4
d_call: -
v_call: TRBV28
cdr3_aa: CASSFRDGKNIQYF
cdr3_nt: TGTGCCAGCAGTTTTAGGGACGGTAAAAACATTCAGTACTTC

clone_size: -
j_call: TRBJ2-5
d_call: TRBD1
v_call: TRBV2
cdr3_aa: CASNGQGARVEETQYF
cdr3_nt: TGTGCCAGCAACGGACAGGGGGCGAGGGTGGAAGAGACCCAGTACTTC

clone_size: -
j_call: TRBJ2-1
d_call: -
v_call: TRBV4-2
cdr3_aa: CASSHTRARGGTNYNEQFF
cdr3_nt: TGTGCCAGCAGCCACACTCGGGCTCGGGGCGGGACAAACTACAATGAGCAGTTCTTC

clone_size: -
j_call: TRBJ2-5
d_call: TRBD2
v_call: TRBV10-2
cdr3_aa: CASSASGVQETQYF
cdr3_nt: TGCGCCAGCAGTGCTAGCGGGGTCCAAGAGACCCAGTACTTC

clone_size: once
j_call: TRBJ2-3
d_call: -
v_call: TRBV11-2
cdr3_aa: CASSLTPLPTDTQYF
cdr3_nt: TGTGCCAGCAGCTTGACGCCCCTCCCCACAGATACGCAGTATTTT

clone_size: -
j_call: TRBJ2-3
d_call: TRBD1
v_call: TRBV10-3
cdr3_aa: CAISVQGAVDTQYF
cdr3_nt: TGTGCCATCAGCGTACAGGGGGCGGTAGATACGCAGTATTTT

clone_size: once
j_call: TRBJ1-5
d_call: -
v_call: TRBV4-3
cdr3_aa: CASSQVWQENQPQHF
cdr3_nt: TGCGCCAGCAGCCAAGTATGGCAGGAAAACCAGCCCCAGCATTTT

clone_size: -
j_call: TRBJ2-7
d_call: -
v_call: TRBV10-2
cdr3_aa: CAGSRGYEQYF
cdr3_nt: TGCGCCGGGAGCAGGGGCTACGAGCAGTACTTC

clone_size: -
j_call: TRBJ2-7
d_call: -
v_call: TRBV5-5
cdr3_aa: CASSSFRDFQAYEQYF
cdr3_nt: TGTGCCAGCAGCTCTTTCCGGGACTTTCAAGCCTACGAGCAGTACTTC

clone_size: -
j_call: TRBJ2-3
d_call: -
v_call: TRBV28
cdr3_aa: CASTISGSTDTQYF
cdr3_nt: TGTGCCAGCACCATTAGCGGTAGCACAGATACGCAGTATTTT

clone_size: -
j_call: TRBJ2-3
d_call: TRBD1
v_call: TRBV19
cdr3_aa: CASSIRGRSTDTQYF
cdr3_nt: TGTGCCAGTAGTATTAGGGGGCGAAGCACAGATACGCAGTATTTT

clone_size: -
j_call: TRBJ2-7
d_call: -
v_call: TRBV19
cdr3_aa: CASSMRGGTDEPYEQYF
cdr3_nt: TGTGCCAGTAGTATGAGGGGGGGAACAGACGAACCTTACGAGCAGTACTTC

clone_size: -
j_call: TRBJ2-5
d_call: -
v_call: TRBV4-1
cdr3_aa: CASSQEQGLGETQYF
cdr3_nt: TGCGCCAGCAGCCAAGAGCAGGGGCTGGGGGAGACCCAGTACTTC

clone_size: -
j_call: TRBJ2-7
d_call: -
v_call: TRBV9
cdr3_aa: CASSGPGYEQYF
cdr3_nt: TGTGCCAGCAGCGGTCCCGGCTACGAGCAGTACTTC